These 21 T cell receptor beta chains came from one sample sequenced in a study of cytomegalovirus exposure and HLA in healthy donors. It was with 60 Vbeta and 13 Jbeta primers that the PCR ran. Profiling relied on immunoSEQ multiplex PCR, and the TCRdb table lists in-frame clones only, not all of them. The sample comprises 100,000 or so clones, about four fifths of which are singletons, and approximately 3% rests with the top ten. Material: PBMCs. These receptor sequences come from a man aged 25 to 40 in good health and CMV-seropositive.

The chain couples TRBV28 to TRBJ1-1, with TRBD1 as a possible D gene (5 bases). Germline lookup yields CDR1 MDHEN and CDR2 SYDVKM. Trimming shortened V by 7 bases and J by 2 bases, and 17 bases separated the two germline ends. CDR3 length equals 15 residues. The CDR3 DNA reads as TGTGCCAGCACCGATGCCAGGGCAGGAAACACTGAAGCTTTCTTT. This codes for CASTDARAGNTEAFF.

The chain is built from TRBV30 and TRBJ2-1, with TRBD2 matching 7 bases. V shed 5 bases, J shed 10 bases, and the junction held 14 bases outside the gene matches. The CDR3 is 14 amino acids. The V gene's germline CDR1 is GTSNPN and CDR2 SVGIG (reference sequence). DNA for the CDR3: TGTGCCTGGTATAGAGGGAGGGCCGGGGGAGAGCAGTTCTTC. This codes for CAWYRGRAGGEQFF.

This clone has only a few counts. This rearrangement joins TRBV6-5 to TRBJ2-1, with 9 nucleotides matching TRBD2. The CDR3 has 15 residues. V lost 7 bases and J lost 0; bases outside the gene matches: 4. The germline gives CDR1 MNHEY, CDR2 SVGAGI. The CDR3 reads CASTYSGSSYNEQFF. The CDR3 DNA is TGTGCCAGCACGTATAGCGGGAGCTCCTACAATGAGCAGTTCTTC.

Here the CDR3 DNA reads TGTGCCAGCAGGGACAGGGTGAGATTCGAGCAGTACTTC. Translated: CASRDRVRFEQYF. The rearrangement joins TRBV28 to TRBJ2-7; 8 bases match TRBD1. The germline CDR1 and CDR2 sequences are MDHEN and SYDVKM. Germline trimming cut 6 bases from V and 6 bases from J; bases unmatched to any gene: 7. This CDR3 has 13 amino acids.

The genes are TRBV9 and TRBJ1-1; D is possibly TRBD1 (6 bases). V lost 2 bases and J lost 1, with 12 bases in between. The CDR3 has 15 residues. The V gene's germline CDR1 is SGDLS and CDR2 YYNGEE. CDR3 region: CASSVDRATNTEAFF. The CDR3 coding sequence is TGTGCCAGCAGCGTGGACAGAGCTACGAACACTGAAGCTTTCTTT.

The chain combines TRBV5-8 with TRBJ2-3; the D gene is possibly TRBD1 (5 bases). There are 12 residues in the CDR3. Trimming removed 5 bases at V and 2 bases at J, with 6 bases between. Germline V lookup: CDR1 SGHTS, CDR2 YDEGEE. This chain's CDR3 is CASRDTTDTQYF. The CDR3 DNA reads TGTGCCAGCAGGGACACCACAGATACGCAGTATTTT. The variable domain in full, with the rest retrieved from reference TRBV5-8 and TRBJ2-3, is EAGVTQSPTHLIKTRGQQATLRCSPISGHTSVYWYQQALGLGLQFLLWYDEGEERNRGNFPPRFSGRQFPNYSSELNVNALELEDSALYLCASRDTTDTQYFGPGTRLTVL.

The CDR3 DNA sequence: TGTGCCACCTCCATGGAGGTGGAGACCCAGTACTTC. The encoded protein is CATSMEVETQYF. V usage is TRBV15 and J usage is TRBJ2-5, with D maybe TRBD2 (5 bases). The germline V gene encodes CDR1 LNHNV and CDR2 YYDKDF (reference sequence). The CDR3 loop spans 12 amino acids. Deletions cut 8 bases from V and 5 bases from J, with 12 bases between.

The rearrangement links TRBV5-1 to TRBJ1-4; D perhaps matches TRBD1 (6 bases). The CDR3 runs 16 residues. Germline values: CDR1 SGHRS, CDR2 YFSETQ. Trimming took off 0 bases at V and 4 bases at J, with 13 bases between the two ends. CDR3 coding DNA: TGCGCCAGCAGCTTGGAAGGGACAATCAGTAATGAAAAACTGTTTTTT. Protein product: CASSLEGTISNEKLFF.

This sequence joins TRBV9 and TRBJ2-1; 9 bases are a match to TRBD1. CDR3 length: 15 amino acids. Germline V lookup: CDR1 SGDLS, CDR2 YYNGEE. V lost 2 bases, J lost 4 bases, and 4 bases stayed unmatched. The CDR3 region has the DNA TGTGCCAGCAGCGTCGGACAGGGGATTTACAATGAGCAGTTCTTC. Translation: CASSVGQGIYNEQFF.

The genes are TRBV7-7 and TRBJ2-5; D perhaps matches TRBD2 (5 bases). The CDR3 has 13 amino acids. The V end lost 5 bases, the J end lost 3 bases, and 10 bases lay between the germline ends. CDR1 and CDR2 (germline): SSHAT, FNYEAQ (reference sequence). The CDR3 reads CASSHGGKETQYF. CDR3 DNA: TGTGCCAGCAGCCATGGAGGAAAAGAGACCCAGTACTTC.

The rearrangement links TRBV28 to TRBJ1-4; TRBD1 might be the D (5 bases). Germline CDR1 and CDR2: MDHEN and SYDVKM. This CDR3 is 15 amino acids long. V lost 2 bases to trimming and J lost 7 bases, with 14 bases between them. The CDR3 DNA reads TGTGCCAGCAGTTTAGGGGGACTAAGGGGTGAAAAACTGTTTTTT. It is translated as CASSLGGLRGEKLFF.

The V and J genes are TRBV6-6 and TRBJ1-2; D is undetermined. The CDR3 is 14 residues long. The V gene lost 6 bases and the J gene lost 6 bases, with 17 bases spanning the gap. CDR1 and CDR2 from the germline V gene are MNHNY and SVGAGI (reference sequence). CDR3 residues: CASSDPPTADGYTF. In nucleotides, the CDR3 is TGTGCCAGCAGCGATCCGCCCACTGCGGATGGCTACACCTTC.

The chain uses TRBV2 and TRBJ2-1; TRBD1 matches at 7 bases. CDR3 size: 13 residues. The germline V gene has CDR1 SNHLY and CDR2 FYNNEI. V shed 8 bases, J shed 5 bases, and the junction held 6 bases outside the gene matches. In nucleotides, the CDR3 is TGTGCCAGCGAGATGGGACAGCACAATGAGCAGTTCTTC. Amino acid sequence: CASEMGQHNEQFF.

This clone was observed a few times. The V and J genes are TRBV7-9 and TRBJ1-5, with D perhaps matching TRBD1 (5 bases). Trimming removed 4 bases from V and 4 bases from J, with 14 bases in between. Germline CDR1 SEHNR, CDR2 FQNEAQ (reference sequence). CDR3 length: 15 amino acids. This CDR3 reads CASSYGTQVNQPQHF. The CDR3 DNA reads TGTGCCAGCAGCTACGGGACTCAAGTGAATCAGCCCCAGCATTTT.

The chain recombines TRBV18 with TRBJ1-1, with D perhaps matching TRBD1 (5 bases). This CDR3 region has 13 residues. From germline, CDR1 is KGHSH and CDR2 LQKENI. Trimming took 3 bases from V and 4 from J, leaving 9 bases between them. CDR3 in amino acids: CASSPLGGTEAFF. The DNA for the CDR3 is TGTGCCAGCTCACCCTTGGGGGGCACTGAAGCTTTCTTT.

This clone was observed once. The gene calls are TRBV7-9 and TRBJ2-2, with 11 bases aligning to TRBD2. This CDR3 region has 16 residues. Trimming cost V 5 bases and J 4 bases; bases outside gene matches: 6. CDR1 is SEHNR, CDR2 FQNEAQ, per germline (reference sequence). The CDR3 bases are TGTGCCAGCAGCGTCGGGACTAGCGGTTTCACCGGGGAGCTGTTTTTT. This translates into CASSVGTSGFTGELFF. Based on the CDR3 plus reference TRBV7-9 and TRBJ2-2, the full variable domain is DTGVSQNPRHKITKRGQNVTFRCDPISEHNRLYWYRQTLGQGPEFLTYFQNEAQLEKSRLLSDRFSAERPKGSFSTLEIQRTEQGDSAMYLCASSVGTSGFTGELFFGEGSRLTVL.

V is TRBV6-5 and J is TRBJ2-7; maybe TRBD1 (6 bases). Trimming took 5 bases from V and 5 from J, leaving 13 bases between them. Germline lookup yields CDR1 MNHEY and CDR2 SVGAGI. The CDR3 length is 13 residues. The DNA for the CDR3 is TGTGCCAGCAGTCCCGACAGGAGCCACGAGCAGTACTTC. It is translated as CASSPDRSHEQYF.

This chain links TRBV18 with TRBJ1-2; weak D call: TRBD1 (6 bases). This CDR3 contains 15 residues. Germline CDR1 KGHSH, CDR2 LQKENI. Trimming took off 0 bases at V and 3 bases at J, with 11 bases between the two ends. The CDR3 DNA follows: TGTGCCAGCTCACCACCGGTTCCAGGGGACTATGGCTACACCTTC. It yields the protein CASSPPVPGDYGYTF.

Here the CDR3 DNA reads TGTGCCAGCAGCTTAGATACGGGACTAGCGGCCAACAATGAGCAGTTCTTC. Its protein is CASSLDTGLAANNEQFF. The V and J genes are TRBV7-9 and TRBJ2-1; 11 bases match TRBD2. Germline assignment: CDR1 SEHNR and CDR2 FQNEAQ (reference sequence). The V and J ends lost 1 base and 5 bases, in that order; junction bases with no gene match: 7. The CDR3 sequence is 17 residues long.

The chain links TRBV5-1 to TRBJ2-3, with 7 bases aligning to TRBD1. Germline CDR1 is SGHRS and CDR2 is YFSETQ. The trim removed 0 bases at V and 1 base at J, leaving 2 bases unmatched. This CDR3 has 15 amino acids. CDR3: CASSLVGGGTDTQYF. As DNA, the CDR3 is TGCGCCAGCAGCTTGGTAGGGGGCGGCACAGATACGCAGTATTTT.

The CDR3 nucleotides are TGCGCCAGCAGCTTGACTAGCGGGAGCTACGAGCAGTACTTC. Protein product: CASSLTSGSYEQYF. The gene calls are TRBV5-1 and TRBJ2-7, with 11 bases lining up with TRBD2. J gave up 3 bases and V 1 base, and 0 bases lay outside the gene matches. CDR3 length equals 14 residues. CDR1 and CDR2 from the germline V gene are SGHRS and YFSETQ.